The 13 T cell receptor beta chains reported below all come from one sample, sequenced in a study of OX40 agonist ivuxolimab in advanced cancers. Sequenced by immunoSEQ multiplex PCR; TCRdb stores in-frame clones only, minus some. The sample lists 59,000 or so clones; over 80% were seen once. The sample consisted of CD4+ or CD8+ T cells sorted from blood, taken in a trial of the OX40 agonist ivuxolimab. These receptors came from an adult with an advanced solid tumor such as melanoma, head and neck, liver or kidney cancer.

V gene TRBV5-6 combines with J gene TRBJ1-6; 8 nucleotides align to TRBD1. This CDR3 is 14 amino acids long. With 6 bases clipped from V and 9 bases from J, the junction kept 8 bases outside the gene matches. The germline gives CDR1 SGHDT, CDR2 YYEEEE. CDR3 sequence (DNA): TGTGCCAGCAACCACCGCAGGGGGCCTTCACCCCTCCACTTT. It codes for CASNHRRGPSPLHF. Full variable domain (missing parts from reference TRBV5-6 and TRBJ1-6): DAGVTQSPTHLIKTRGQQVTLRCSPKSGHDTVSWYQQALGQGPQFIFQYYEEEERQRGNFPDRFSGHQFPNYSSELNVNALLLGDSALYLCASNHRRGPSPLHFGNGTRLTVT.

The chain joins TRBV4-3 to TRBJ1-2, with a possible D match to TRBD1 (6 bases). CDR1 is LGHNA, CDR2 YSLEER, per germline. The CDR3 runs to 12 residues. V was cut by 3 bases and J by 9 bases, with 11 bases left in between. The CDR3 DNA reads as TGCGCCAGCAGCCAGGGGGGCAAGCGCTACACCTTC. Protein product: CASSQGGKRYTF.

The gene calls are TRBV19 and TRBJ1-4; no clear D. Looked up from germline, CDR1 is LNHDA and CDR2 is SQIVND (reference sequence). The CDR3 is 13 amino acids. V lost 2 bases and J 8 bases, leaving 9 bases between the germline ends. CDR3 DNA sequence: TGTGCCAGTAGTATACCTGCGGACGAAAAACTGTTTTTT. It translates to CASSIPADEKLFF.

CDR3 loop: CASSAIRTNEKLFF. In nucleotides, the CDR3 is TGTGCCAGCAGCGCGATTCGAACTAATGAAAAACTGTTTTTT. The chain recombines TRBV2 with TRBJ1-4; no clear D gene. CDR3 length equals 14 residues. CDR1 SNHLY and CDR2 FYNNEI come from the germline V gene. V lost 6 bases to trimming and J lost 1 base, with 9 bases between them.

DNA of the CDR3: TGTGCCAGTAGTCCCGGGACAGGGTCCAATCAGCCCCAGCATTTT. Translation: CASSPGTGSNQPQHF. This chain joins TRBV19 and TRBJ1-5; TRBD1 agrees at 9 bases. Losses at the gene ends were 5 bases for V and 3 bases for J; bases not matched to a gene: 5. This CDR3 region has 15 residues. CDR1 and CDR2 (germline): LNHDA, SQIVND (reference sequence).

The rearrangement joins TRBV5-1 to TRBJ1-2; unclear D gene. The CDR3 totals 14 residues. Trimming shortened V by 0 bases and J by 0 bases, and 6 bases separated the two germline ends. Looked up from germline, CDR1 is SGHRS and CDR2 is YFSETQ. The CDR3 spells CASSLDTPNYGYTF. CDR3 nucleotides: TGCGCCAGCAGCTTGGACACTCCTAACTATGGCTACACCTTC.

This clone has more than one count but fewer than ten. The chain joins TRBV7-6 to TRBJ1-5; TRBD1 matches at 9 bases. The germline V gene encodes CDR1 SGHVS and CDR2 FNYEAQ. Trimming removed 5 bases from V and 4 bases from J; junction bases left unmatched: 3. This CDR3 spans 14 amino acids. The CDR3 DNA sequence: TGTGCCAGCAGCCGCGGGACAGGGAATCAGCCCCAGCATTTT. Protein product: CASSRGTGNQPQHF.

The rearrangement uses TRBV5-1 and TRBJ2-5; D tentatively fits TRBD1 or TRBD2 (6 bases each). Looked up from germline, CDR1 is SGHRS and CDR2 is YFSETQ. Deletions cut 5 bases from V and 5 bases from J, with 16 bases between. This CDR3 has 14 amino acids. CDR3 sequence reads: CASSASGGGETQYF. The CDR3 DNA sequence: TGCGCCAGCAGTGCCAGCGGAGGGGGGGAGACCCAGTACTTC. The variable domain in full, completed from reference TRBV5-1 and TRBJ2-5, reads KAGVTQTPRYLIKTRGQQVTLSCSPISGHRSVSWYQQTPGQGLQFLFEYFSETQRNKGNFPGRFSGRQFSNSRSEMNVSTLELGDSALYLCASSASGGGETQYFGPGTRLLVL.

The chain links TRBV6-5 to TRBJ1-6; 7 positions agree with TRBD1. Germline trimming cut 2 bases from V and 10 bases from J; bases unmatched to any gene: 8. The CDR3 has 15 residues. Per germline, CDR1 MNHEY and CDR2 SVGAGI. CDR3 sequence (DNA): TGTGCCAGCAGTTACCCGACAGGGACAGAGTCACCCCTCCACTTT. Amino acids: CASSYPTGTESPLHF.

This chain connects TRBV7-2 to TRBJ2-7, with 12 nucleotides matching TRBD2. The CDR3 extends over 15 amino acids. Germline CDR1 is SGHTA and CDR2 is FQGNSA. Unmatched junction bases numbered 7, after V lost 6 bases and J lost 4 bases. Here the CDR3 reads CASRKGLAGLYEQYF. CDR3 nucleotides: TGTGCCAGCAGGAAAGGACTAGCGGGACTATACGAGCAGTACTTC.

V gene TRBV7-6 combines with J gene TRBJ1-5, with D possibly TRBD1 on 5 matching bases. Trimming removed 5 bases at V and 0 bases at J, with 17 bases between. The CDR3 covers 17 residues. The germline gives CDR1 SGHVS, CDR2 FNYEAQ. CDR3 amino acids: CASSQGMSGGSNQPQHF. DNA of the CDR3: TGTGCCAGCAGCCAAGGGATGTCGGGGGGTAGCAATCAGCCCCAGCATTTT.

The V and J genes are TRBV18 and TRBJ2-7; D may be TRBD1 (5 bases). Trimming shortened V by 2 bases and J by 5 bases, and 13 bases separated the two germline ends. The germline V gene has CDR1 KGHSH and CDR2 LQKENI. CDR3 length equals 14 residues. The CDR3 reads CASSPMGPPNEQYF. The DNA of the CDR3 is TGTGCCAGCTCACCAATGGGGCCTCCCAACGAGCAGTACTTC.

The gene calls are TRBV28 and TRBJ1-2; D is ambiguous. Per germline, CDR1 MDHEN and CDR2 SYDVKM. The ends were cut back, 3 bases at V and 0 bases at J, with 11 bases in the middle. The CDR3 covers 15 residues. DNA of the CDR3: TGTGCCAGCAGTTTGCCGGACGGAACTAACTATGGCTACACCTTC. It translates to CASSLPDGTNYGYTF.